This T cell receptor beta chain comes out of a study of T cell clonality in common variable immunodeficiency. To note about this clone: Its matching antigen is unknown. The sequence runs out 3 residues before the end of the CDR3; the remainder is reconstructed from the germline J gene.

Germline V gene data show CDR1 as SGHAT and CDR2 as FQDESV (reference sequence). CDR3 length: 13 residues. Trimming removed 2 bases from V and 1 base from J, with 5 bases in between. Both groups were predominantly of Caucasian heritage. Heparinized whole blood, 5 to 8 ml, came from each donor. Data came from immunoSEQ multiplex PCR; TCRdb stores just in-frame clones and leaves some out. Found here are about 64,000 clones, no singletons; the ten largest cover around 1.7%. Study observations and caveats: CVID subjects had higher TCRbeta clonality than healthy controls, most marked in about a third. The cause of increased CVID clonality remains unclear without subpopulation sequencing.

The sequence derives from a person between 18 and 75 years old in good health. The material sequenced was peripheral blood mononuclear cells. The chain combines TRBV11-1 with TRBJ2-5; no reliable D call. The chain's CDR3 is CASSLRRQETQYF. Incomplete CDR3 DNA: TGTGCCAGCAGCTTACGTCGCCAAGAGACC.